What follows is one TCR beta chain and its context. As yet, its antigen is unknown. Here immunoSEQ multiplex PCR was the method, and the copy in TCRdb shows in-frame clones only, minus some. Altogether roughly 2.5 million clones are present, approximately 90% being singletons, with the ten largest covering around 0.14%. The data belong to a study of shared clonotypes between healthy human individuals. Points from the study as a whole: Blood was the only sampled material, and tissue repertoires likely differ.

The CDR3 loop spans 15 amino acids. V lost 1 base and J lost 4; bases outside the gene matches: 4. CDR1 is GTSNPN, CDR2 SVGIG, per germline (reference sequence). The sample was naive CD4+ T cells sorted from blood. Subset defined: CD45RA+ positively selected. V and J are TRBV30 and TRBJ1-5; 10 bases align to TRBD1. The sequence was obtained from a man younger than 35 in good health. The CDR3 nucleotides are TGTGCCTGGAGTGCTCCGGACAGGGGGAATCAGCCCCAGCATTTT. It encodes CAWSAPDRGNQPQHF.